This T cell receptor beta chain was profiled in a study of early T cells in non-severe SARS-CoV-2 infection. Study-wide background: Sequenced bulk RNA came from whole blood that was unsorted, and chains were unpaired.

Study observations and caveats: Private and CD4 specificities were missed by VDJdb matching, which favored anti-spike CD8 responses.

A few counts support this clonotype. Its antigen is unknown. V was pared by 4 bases and J by 5 bases, with 4 bases of the junction left unmatched. There are 15 residues in the CDR3. Per the germline V gene, CDR1 is MGHDK and CDR2 is SYGVNS. Individually, cDNA molecules had unique molecular identifiers attached to them. TCRdb re-called the 5' RACE reads through MiXCR, storing one row per CDR3 protein. This table holds about 50,000 distinct CDR3 sequences, 8.2% found once. This clonotype was obtained from an adult who was a healthcare worker with PCR-confirmed SARS-CoV-2 infection or an uninfected control (not recorded which). Material for sequencing was whole blood. This chain joins TRBV25-1 and TRBJ2-3; 12 bases are a match to TRBD2. The CDR3 DNA follows: TGTGCCAGCAGTGTGACTAGCGGGGGAGTAGATACGCAGTATTTT. Translating gives CASSVTSGGVDTQYF.